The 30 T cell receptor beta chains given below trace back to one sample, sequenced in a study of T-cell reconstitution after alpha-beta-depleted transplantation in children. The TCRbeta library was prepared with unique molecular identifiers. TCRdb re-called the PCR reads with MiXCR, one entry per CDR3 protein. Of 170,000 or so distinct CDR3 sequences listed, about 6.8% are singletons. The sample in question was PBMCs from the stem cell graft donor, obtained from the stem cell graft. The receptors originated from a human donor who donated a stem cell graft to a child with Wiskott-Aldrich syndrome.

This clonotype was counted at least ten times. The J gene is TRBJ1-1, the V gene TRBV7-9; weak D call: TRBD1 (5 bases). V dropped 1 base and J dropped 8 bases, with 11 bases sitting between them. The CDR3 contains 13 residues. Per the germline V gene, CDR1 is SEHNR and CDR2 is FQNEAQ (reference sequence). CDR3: CASSLGQGTEAFF. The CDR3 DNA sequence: TGTGCCAGCAGCTTAGGGCAGGGTACCGAAGCTTTCTTT.

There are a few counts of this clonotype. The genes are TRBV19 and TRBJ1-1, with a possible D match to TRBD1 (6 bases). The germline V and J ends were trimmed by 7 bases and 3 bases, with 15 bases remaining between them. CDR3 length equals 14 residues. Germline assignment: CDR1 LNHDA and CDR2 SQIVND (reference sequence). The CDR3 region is CASIKGRGYTEAFF. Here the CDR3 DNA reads TGTGCCAGTATCAAGGGCAGGGGTTACACTGAAGCTTTCTTT.

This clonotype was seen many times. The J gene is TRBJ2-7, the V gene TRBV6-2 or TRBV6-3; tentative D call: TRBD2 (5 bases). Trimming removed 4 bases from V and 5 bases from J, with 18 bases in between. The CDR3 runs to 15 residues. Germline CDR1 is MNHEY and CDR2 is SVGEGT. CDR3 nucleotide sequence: TGTGCCAGCAGTTTCGACCCCGAGGGAATCGACGAGCAGTACTTC. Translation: CASSFDPEGIDEQYF.

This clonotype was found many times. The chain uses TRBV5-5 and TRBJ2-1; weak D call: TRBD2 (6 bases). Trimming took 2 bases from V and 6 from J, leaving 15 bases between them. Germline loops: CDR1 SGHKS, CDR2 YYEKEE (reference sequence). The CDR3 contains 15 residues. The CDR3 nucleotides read TGTGCCAGCAGCTTAGGACCCTACGGGAGCAATGAGCAGTTCTTC. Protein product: CASSLGPYGSNEQFF.

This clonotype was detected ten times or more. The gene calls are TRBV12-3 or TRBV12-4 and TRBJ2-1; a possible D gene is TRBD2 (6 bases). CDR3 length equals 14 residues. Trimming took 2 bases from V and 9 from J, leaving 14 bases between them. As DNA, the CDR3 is TGTGCCAGCAGTTTACGGCGGGGTGGCGCTGAGCAGTTCTTC. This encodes CASSLRRGGAEQFF.

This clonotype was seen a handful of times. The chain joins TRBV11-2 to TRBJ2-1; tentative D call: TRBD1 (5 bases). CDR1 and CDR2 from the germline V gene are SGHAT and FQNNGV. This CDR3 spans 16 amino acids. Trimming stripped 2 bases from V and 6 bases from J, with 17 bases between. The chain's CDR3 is CASSLKSFRVFNEQFF. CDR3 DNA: TGTGCCAGCAGCTTAAAAAGCTTCAGGGTATTCAATGAGCAGTTCTTC.

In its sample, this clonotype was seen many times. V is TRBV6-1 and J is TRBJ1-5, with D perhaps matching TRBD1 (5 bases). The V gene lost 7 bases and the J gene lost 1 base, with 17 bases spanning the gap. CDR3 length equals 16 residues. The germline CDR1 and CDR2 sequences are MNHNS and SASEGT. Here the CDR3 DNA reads TGTGCCAGCAACCCAAGGGGAGGCGGGAGCAATCAGCCCCAGCATTTT. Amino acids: CASNPRGGGSNQPQHF.

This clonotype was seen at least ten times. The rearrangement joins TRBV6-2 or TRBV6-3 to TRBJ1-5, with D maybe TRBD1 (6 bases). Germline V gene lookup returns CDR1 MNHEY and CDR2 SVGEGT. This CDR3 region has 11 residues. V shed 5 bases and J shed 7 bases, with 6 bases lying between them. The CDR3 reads CASSDRQPQHF. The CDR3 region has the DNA TGTGCCAGCAGTGACAGGCAGCCCCAGCATTTT.

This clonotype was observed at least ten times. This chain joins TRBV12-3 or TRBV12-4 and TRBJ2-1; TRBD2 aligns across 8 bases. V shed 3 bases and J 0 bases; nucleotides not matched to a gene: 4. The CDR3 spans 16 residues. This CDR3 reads CASSFNSGDSYNEQFF. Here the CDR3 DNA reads TGTGCCAGCAGTTTTAATAGCGGGGACTCCTACAATGAGCAGTTCTTC.

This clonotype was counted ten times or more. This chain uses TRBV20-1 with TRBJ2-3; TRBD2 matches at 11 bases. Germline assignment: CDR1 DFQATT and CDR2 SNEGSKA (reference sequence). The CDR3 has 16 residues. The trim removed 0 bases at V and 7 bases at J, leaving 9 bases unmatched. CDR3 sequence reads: CSARDGVAGGANTQYF. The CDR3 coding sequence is TGCAGTGCTAGAGATGGTGTAGCGGGAGGGGCGAATACGCAGTATTTT.

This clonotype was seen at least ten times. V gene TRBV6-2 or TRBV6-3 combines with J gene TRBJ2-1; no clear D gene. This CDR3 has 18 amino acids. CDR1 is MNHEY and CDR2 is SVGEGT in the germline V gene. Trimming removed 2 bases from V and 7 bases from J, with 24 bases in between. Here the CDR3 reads CASSYAVPSDSFGNEQFF. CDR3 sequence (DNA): TGTGCCAGCAGTTACGCTGTACCTAGTGATTCTTTTGGGAATGAGCAGTTCTTC.

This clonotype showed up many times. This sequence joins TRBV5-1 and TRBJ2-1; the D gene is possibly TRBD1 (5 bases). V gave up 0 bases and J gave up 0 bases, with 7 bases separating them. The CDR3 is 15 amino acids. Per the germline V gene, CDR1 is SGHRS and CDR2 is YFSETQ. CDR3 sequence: CASSLDRNSYNEQFF. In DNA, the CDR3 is TGCGCCAGCAGCTTGGACAGGAACTCCTACAATGAGCAGTTCTTC.

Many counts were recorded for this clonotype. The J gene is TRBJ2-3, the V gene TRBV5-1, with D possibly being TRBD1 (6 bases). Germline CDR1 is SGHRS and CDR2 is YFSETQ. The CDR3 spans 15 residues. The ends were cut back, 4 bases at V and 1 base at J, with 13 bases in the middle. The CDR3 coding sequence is TGCGCCAGCAGCACTGCAGGGGACCGCACAGATACGCAGTATTTT. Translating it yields CASSTAGDRTDTQYF.

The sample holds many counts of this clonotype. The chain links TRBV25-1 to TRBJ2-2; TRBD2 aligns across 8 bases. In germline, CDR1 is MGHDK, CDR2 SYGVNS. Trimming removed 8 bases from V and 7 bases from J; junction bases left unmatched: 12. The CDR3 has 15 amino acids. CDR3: CASSLAEVENGELFF. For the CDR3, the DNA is TGTGCCAGCTCACTAGCGGAAGTAGAAAACGGGGAGCTGTTTTTT.

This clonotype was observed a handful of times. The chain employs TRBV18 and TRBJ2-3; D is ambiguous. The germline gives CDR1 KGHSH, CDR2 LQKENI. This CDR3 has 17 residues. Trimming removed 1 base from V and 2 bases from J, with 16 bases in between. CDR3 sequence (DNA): TGTGCCAGCTCACCACGGGTGACCAGGACCCACACAGATACGCAGTATTTT. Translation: CASSPRVTRTHTDTQYF.

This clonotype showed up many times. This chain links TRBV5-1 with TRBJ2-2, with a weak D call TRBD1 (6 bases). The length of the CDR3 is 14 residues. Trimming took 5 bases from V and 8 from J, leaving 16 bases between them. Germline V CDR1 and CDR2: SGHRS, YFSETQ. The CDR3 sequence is CASRQTGSPGELFF. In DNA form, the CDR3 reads TGCGCCAGCAGGCAAACAGGGAGCCCGGGGGAGCTGTTTTTT.

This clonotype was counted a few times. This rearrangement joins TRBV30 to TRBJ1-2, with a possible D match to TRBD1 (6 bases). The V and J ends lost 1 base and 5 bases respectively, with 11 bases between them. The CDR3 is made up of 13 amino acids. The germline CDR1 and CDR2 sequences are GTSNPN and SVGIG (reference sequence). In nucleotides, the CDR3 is TGTGCCTGGAGTGAAGGGGGTGGGTATGGCTACACCTTC. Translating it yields CAWSEGGGYGYTF.

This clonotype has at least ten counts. The CDR3 reads CASSATRAYEQYF. The CDR3, as DNA: TGCGCCAGCAGCGCCACCAGGGCCTACGAGCAGTACTTC. The J gene is TRBJ2-7, the V gene TRBV5-1; perhaps TRBD1 as D (5 bases). The germline gives CDR1 SGHRS, CDR2 YFSETQ. Deletions cut 4 bases from V and 2 bases from J, with 10 bases between. The CDR3 is 13 residues long.

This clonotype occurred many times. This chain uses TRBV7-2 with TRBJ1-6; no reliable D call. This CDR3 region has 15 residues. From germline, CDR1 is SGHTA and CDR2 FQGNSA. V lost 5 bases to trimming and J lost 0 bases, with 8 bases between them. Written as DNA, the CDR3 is TGTGCCAGCAGCCCGGCCGTCTCCTATAATTCACCCCTCCACTTT. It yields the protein CASSPAVSYNSPLHF.

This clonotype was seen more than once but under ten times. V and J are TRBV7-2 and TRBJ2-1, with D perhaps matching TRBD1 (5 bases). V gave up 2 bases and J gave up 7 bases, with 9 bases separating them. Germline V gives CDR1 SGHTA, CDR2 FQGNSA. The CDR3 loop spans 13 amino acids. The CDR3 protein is CASSLQGLNEQFF. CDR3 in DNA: TGTGCCAGCAGCTTACAGGGATTGAATGAGCAGTTCTTC.

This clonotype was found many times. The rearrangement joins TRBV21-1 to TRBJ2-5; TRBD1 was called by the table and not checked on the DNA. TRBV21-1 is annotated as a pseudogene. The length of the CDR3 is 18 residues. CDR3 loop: CASSKEVKTGGKRETQYF. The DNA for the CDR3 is TGTGCCAGCAGCAAAGAGGTCAAGACAGGGGGGAAGCGAGAGACCCAGTACTTC.

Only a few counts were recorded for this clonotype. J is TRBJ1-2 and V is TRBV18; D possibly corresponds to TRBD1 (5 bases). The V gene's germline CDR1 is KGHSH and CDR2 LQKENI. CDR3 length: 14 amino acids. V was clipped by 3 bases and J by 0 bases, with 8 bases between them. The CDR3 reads CASSPRDPNYGYTF. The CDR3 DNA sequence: TGTGCCAGCTCACCTCGGGACCCTAACTATGGCTACACCTTC.

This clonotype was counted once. The CDR3 DNA sequence: TGTGCCAGCTCACCACCTAGGACAACTTTTCCCGAGCAGTACTTC. It translates to CASSPPRTTFPEQYF. This sequence joins TRBV18 and TRBJ2-7; a weak D match, TRBD1 (5 bases). Trimming pared 0 bases from V and 6 bases from J, leaving 15 bases between. CDR3 length: 15 amino acids. Germline V gene sequence: CDR1 KGHSH, CDR2 LQKENI.

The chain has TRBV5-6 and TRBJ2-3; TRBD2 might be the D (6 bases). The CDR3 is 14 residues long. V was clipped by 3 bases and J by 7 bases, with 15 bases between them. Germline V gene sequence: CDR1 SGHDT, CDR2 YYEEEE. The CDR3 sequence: CASSSGLLRNTQYF. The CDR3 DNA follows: TGTGCCAGCAGCTCCGGACTACTCAGGAATACGCAGTATTTT.

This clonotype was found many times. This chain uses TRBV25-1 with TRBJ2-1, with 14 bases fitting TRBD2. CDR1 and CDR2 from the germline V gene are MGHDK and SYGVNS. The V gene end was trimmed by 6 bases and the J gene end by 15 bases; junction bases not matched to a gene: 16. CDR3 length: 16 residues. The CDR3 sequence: CASSRSPGLAGGPGFF. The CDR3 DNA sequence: TGTGCCAGCAGCCGTTCCCCCGGACTAGCGGGAGGTCCTGGGTTCTTC.

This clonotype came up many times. The CDR3 DNA reads as TGTGCCAGCAGCCTCAGCGGGTCTTCCTACAATGAGCAGTTCTTC. Protein product: CASSLSGSSYNEQFF. The chain combines TRBV7-2 with TRBJ2-1; a weak D match, TRBD2 (6 bases). Germline V CDR1 and CDR2: SGHTA, FQGNSA. The CDR3 loop spans 15 amino acids. With 5 bases removed from V and 1 base from J, the gap between germline ends came to 12 bases.

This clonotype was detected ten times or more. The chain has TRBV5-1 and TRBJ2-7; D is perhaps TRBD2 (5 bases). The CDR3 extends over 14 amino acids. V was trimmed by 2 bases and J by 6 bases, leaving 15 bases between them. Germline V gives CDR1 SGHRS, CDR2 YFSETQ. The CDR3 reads CASSFEGLEVEQYF. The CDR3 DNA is TGCGCCAGCAGCTTCGAGGGTTTGGAGGTCGAGCAGTACTTC.

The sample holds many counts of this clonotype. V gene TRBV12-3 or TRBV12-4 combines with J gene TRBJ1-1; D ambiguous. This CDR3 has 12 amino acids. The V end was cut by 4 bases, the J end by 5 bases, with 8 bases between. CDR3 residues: CASSSEATEAFF. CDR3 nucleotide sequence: TGTGCCAGCAGTTCGGAAGCGACTGAAGCTTTCTTT.

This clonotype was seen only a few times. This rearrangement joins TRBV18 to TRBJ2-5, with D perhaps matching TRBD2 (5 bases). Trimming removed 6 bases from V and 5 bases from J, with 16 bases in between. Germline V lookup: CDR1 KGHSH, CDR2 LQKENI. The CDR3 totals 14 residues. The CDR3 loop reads CASSPGSNRETQYF. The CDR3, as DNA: TGTGCCAGCTCCCCGGGGTCGAACCGTGAGACCCAGTACTTC.

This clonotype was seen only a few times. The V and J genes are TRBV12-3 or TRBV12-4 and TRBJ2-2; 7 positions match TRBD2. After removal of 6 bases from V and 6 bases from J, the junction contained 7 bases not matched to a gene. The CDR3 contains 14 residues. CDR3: CASRGEGGAGELFF. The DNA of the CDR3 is TGTGCCAGCAGGGGGGAGGGCGGCGCCGGGGAGCTGTTTTTT.